This T cell receptor beta chain was retrieved from a study of blood T cell repertoires in COVID-19. Study-wide background: The study drew acute and convalescent COVID-19 samples from the United States, Italy and Spain. PBMCs, B-cell-depleted T cells, or T cells were the source of the cDNA or gDNA that made up the material.

Per the original data handling: Amplification of reference gene primers provided the estimated nucleated cell counts. Some clones are missing from TCRdb's copy, which holds only in-frame ones; the method was immunoSEQ multiplex PCR. Clone size and V and J calls were adopted from that table, with D and trimming inferred from the DNA. Of 300,000 to 400,000 clones in the sample, roughly 84% were seen once. Trimming removed 0 bases from V and 8 bases from J, with 13 bases in between. Germline CDR1 is LNHNV and CDR2 is YYDKDF (reference sequence). This CDR3 spans 14 amino acids. The chain carries TRBV15 and TRBJ1-2, with D maybe TRBD1 (6 bases). The source material was peripheral blood. The receptor's source is a man in his forties or fifties with active or convalescent COVID-19. The CDR3 is CATSRDSTGHGYTF. Here the CDR3 DNA reads TGTGCCACCAGCAGAGATAGTACAGGGCACGGCTACACCTTC. Supplemented by reference TRBV15 and TRBJ1-2, the full variable domain reads DAMVIQNPRYQVTQFGKPVTLSCSQTLNHNVMYWYQQKSSQAPKLLFHYYDKDFNNEADTPDNFQSRRPNTSFCFLDIRSPGLGDTAMYLCATSRDSTGHGYTFGSGTRLTVV.